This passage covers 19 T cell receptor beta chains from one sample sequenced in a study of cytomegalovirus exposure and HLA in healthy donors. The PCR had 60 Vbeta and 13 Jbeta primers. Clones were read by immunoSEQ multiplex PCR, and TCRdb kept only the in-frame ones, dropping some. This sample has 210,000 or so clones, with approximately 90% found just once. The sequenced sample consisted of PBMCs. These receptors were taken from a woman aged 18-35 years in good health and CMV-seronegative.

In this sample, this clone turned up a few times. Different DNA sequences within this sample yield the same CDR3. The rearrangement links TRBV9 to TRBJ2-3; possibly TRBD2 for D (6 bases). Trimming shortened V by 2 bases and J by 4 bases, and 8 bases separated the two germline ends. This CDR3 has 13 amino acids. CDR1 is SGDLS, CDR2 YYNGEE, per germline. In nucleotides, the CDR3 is TGTGCCAGCAGCGTCGGGGGAGCAGATACGCAGTATTTT. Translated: CASSVGGADTQYF.

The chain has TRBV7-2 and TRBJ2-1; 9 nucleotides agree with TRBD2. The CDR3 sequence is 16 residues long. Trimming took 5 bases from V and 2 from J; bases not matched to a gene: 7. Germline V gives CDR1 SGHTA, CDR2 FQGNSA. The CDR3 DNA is TGTGCCAGCAGCCTCATAGCGGGGGTAGCCTACAATGAGCAGTTCTTC. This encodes CASSLIAGVAYNEQFF.

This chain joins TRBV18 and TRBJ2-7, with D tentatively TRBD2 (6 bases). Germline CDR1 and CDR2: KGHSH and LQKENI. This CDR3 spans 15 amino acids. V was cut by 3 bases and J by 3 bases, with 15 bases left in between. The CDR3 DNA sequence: TGTGCCAGCTCACCGGAACTCTGGGGAGGCTACGAGCAGTACTTC. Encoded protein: CASSPELWGGYEQYF.

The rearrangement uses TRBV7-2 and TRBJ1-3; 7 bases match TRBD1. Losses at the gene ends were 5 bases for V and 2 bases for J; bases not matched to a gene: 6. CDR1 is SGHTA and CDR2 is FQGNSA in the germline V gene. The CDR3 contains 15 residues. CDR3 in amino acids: CASSPLGTAGNTIYF. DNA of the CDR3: TGTGCCAGCAGCCCGCTAGGGACAGCTGGAAACACCATATATTTT.

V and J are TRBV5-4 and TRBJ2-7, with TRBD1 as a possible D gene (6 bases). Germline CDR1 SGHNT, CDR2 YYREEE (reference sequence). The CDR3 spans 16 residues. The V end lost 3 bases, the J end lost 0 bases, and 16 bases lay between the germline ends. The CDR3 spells CASSYLTGHSSYEQYF. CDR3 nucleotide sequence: TGTGCCAGCAGCTATCTGACAGGCCACTCCTCCTACGAGCAGTACTTC. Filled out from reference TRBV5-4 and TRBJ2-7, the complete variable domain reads ETGVTQSPTHLIKTRGQQVTLRCSSQSGHNTVSWYQQALGQGPQFIFQYYREEENGRGNFPPRFSGLQFPNYSSELNVNALELDDSALYLCASSYLTGHSSYEQYFGPGTRLTVT.

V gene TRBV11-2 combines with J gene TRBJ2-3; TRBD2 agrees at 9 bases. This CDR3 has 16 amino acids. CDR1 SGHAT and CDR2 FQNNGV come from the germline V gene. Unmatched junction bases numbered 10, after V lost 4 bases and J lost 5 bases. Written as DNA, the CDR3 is TGTGCCAGCAGCTACCAAGCGGGAGGAGCGGTAGATACGCAGTATTTT. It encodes CASSYQAGGAVDTQYF.

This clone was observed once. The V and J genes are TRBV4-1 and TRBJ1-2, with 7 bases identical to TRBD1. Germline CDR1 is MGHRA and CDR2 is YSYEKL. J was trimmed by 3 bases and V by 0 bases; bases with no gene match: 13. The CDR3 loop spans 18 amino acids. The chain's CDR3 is CASSQDWYPTGSDYGYTF. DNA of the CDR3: TGCGCCAGCAGCCAAGATTGGTACCCGACAGGGTCTGACTATGGCTACACCTTC.

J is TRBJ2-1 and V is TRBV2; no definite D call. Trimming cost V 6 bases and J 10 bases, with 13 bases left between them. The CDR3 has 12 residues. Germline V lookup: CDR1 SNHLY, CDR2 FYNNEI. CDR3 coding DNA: TGTGCCAGCAGCGTACTTGAACGGGAGCAGTTCTTC. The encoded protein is CASSVLEREQFF.

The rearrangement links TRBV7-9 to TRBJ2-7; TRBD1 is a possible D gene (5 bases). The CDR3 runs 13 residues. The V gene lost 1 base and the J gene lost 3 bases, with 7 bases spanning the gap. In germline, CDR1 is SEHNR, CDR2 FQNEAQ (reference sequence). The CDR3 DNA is TGTGCCAGCAGCTTAGACAGGTTCTACGAGCAGTACTTC. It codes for CASSLDRFYEQYF.

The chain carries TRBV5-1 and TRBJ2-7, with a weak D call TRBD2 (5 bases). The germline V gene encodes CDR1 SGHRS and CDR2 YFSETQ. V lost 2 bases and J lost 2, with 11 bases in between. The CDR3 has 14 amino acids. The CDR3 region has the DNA TGCGCCAGCAGCTTCGGGATGGGTCCCTACGAGCAGTACTTC. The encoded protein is CASSFGMGPYEQYF.

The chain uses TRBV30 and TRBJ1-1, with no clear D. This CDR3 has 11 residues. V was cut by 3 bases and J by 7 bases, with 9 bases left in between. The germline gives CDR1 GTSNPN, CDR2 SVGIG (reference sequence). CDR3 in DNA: TGTGCCTGGAGAACAGCCCATGAAGCTTTCTTT. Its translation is CAWRTAHEAFF.

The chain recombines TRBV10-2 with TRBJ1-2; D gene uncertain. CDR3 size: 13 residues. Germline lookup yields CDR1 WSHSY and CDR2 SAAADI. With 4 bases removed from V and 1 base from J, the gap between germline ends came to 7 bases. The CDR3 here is CASSGYGNYGYTF. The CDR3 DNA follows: TGCGCCAGCAGTGGGTACGGTAACTATGGCTACACCTTC.

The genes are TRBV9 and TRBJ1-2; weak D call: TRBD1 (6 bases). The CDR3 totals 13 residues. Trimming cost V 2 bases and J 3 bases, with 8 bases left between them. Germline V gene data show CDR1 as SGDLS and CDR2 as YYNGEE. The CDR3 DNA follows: TGTGCCAGCAGCGTCTACAGGGACTATGGCTACACCTTC. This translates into CASSVYRDYGYTF.

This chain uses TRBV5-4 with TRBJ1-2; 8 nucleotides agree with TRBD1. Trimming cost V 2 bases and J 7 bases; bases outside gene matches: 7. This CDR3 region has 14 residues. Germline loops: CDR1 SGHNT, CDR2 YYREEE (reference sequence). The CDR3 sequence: CASSFSGGSLGYTF. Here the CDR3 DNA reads TGTGCCAGCAGCTTCTCAGGGGGCTCCCTTGGCTACACCTTC.

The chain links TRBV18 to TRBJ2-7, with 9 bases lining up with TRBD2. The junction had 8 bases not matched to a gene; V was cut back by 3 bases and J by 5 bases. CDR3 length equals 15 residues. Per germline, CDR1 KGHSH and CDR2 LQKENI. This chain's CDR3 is CASSPVAGAENEQYF. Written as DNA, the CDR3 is TGTGCCAGCTCACCCGTAGCGGGAGCTGAAAACGAGCAGTACTTC.

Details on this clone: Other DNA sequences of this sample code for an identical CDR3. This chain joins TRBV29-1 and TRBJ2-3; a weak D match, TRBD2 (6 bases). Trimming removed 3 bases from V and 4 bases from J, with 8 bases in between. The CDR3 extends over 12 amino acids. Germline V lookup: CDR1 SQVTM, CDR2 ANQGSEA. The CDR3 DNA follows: TGCAGCGTTGACACGGGAGCAGATACGCAGTATTTT. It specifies CSVDTGADTQYF.

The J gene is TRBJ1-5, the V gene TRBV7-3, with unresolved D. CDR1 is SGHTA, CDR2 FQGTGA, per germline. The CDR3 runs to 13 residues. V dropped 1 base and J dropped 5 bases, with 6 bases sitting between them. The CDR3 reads CASSLNRDQPQHF. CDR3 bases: TGTGCCAGCAGCTTAAACAGAGATCAGCCCCAGCATTTT. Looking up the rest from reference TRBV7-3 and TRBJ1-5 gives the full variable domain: GAGVSQTPSNKVTEKGKYVELRCDPISGHTALYWYRQSLGQGPEFLIYFQGTGAADDSGLPNDRFFAVRPEGSVSTLKIQRTERGDSAVYLCASSLNRDQPQHFGDGTRLSIL.

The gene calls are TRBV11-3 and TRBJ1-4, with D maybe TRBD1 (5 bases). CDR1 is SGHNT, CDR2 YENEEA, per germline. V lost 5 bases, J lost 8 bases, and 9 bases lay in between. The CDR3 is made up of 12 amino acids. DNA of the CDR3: TGTGCCAGCAGCCCCCAGGGAGAAAAACTGTTTTTT. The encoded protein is CASSPQGEKLFF.

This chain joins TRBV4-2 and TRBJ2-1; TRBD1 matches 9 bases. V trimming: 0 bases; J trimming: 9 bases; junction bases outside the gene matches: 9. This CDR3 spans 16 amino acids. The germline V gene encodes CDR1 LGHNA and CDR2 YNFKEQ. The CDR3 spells CASSQDVDRGYGEQFF. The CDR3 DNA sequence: TGTGCCAGCAGCCAAGACGTGGACAGGGGTTACGGTGAGCAGTTCTTC.